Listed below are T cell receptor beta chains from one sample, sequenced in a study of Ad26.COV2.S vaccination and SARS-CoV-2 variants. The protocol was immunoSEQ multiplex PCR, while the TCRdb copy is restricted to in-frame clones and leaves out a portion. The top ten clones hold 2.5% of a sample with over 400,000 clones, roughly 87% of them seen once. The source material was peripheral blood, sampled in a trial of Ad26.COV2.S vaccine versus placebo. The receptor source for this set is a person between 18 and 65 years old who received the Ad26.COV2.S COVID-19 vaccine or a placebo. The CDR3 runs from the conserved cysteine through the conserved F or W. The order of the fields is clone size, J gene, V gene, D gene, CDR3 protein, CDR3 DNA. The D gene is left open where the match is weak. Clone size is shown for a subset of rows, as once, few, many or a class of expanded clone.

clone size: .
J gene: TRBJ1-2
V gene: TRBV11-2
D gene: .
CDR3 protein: CASSFGRANYGYTF
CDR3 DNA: TGTGCCAGCAGCTTTGGTAGGGCCAACTATGGCTACACCTTC

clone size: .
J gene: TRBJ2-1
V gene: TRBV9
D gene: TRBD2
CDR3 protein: CASSGTSGSLNEQFF
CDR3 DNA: TGTGCCAGCAGCGGAACTAGCGGGAGCTTGAATGAGCAGTTCTTC

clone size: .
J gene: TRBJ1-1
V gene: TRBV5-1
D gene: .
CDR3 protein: CASRPGPNTEAFF
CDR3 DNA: TGCGCCAGCAGACCGGGGCCAAACACTGAAGCTTTCTTT

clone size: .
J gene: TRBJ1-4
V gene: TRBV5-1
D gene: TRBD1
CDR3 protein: CASSLRQGGTNEKLFF
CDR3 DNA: TGCGCCAGCAGCTTACGACAGGGGGGCACTAATGAAAAACTGTTTTTT

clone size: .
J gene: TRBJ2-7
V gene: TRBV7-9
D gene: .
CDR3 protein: CASSLVEGSEQYF
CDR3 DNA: TGTGCCAGCAGCTTAGTGGAGGGCTCCGAGCAGTACTTC

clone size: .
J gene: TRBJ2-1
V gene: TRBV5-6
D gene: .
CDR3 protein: CASSGLESIRSYNEQFF
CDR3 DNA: TGTGCCAGCAGCGGGTTGGAGTCGATCCGCTCCTACAATGAGCAGTTCTTC

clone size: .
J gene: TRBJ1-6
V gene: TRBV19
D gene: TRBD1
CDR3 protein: CASSPGQENSPLHF
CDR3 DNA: TGTGCCAGTAGTCCGGGACAGGAGAATTCACCCCTCCACTTT

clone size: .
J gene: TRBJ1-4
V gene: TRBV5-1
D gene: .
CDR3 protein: CASSPTWGREKLFF
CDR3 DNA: TGCGCCAGCAGCCCGACGTGGGGGCGAGAAAAACTGTTTTTT

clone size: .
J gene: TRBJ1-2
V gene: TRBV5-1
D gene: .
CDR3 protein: CASSLGPDETTNYGYTF
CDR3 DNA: TGCGCCAGCAGCTTGGGGCCGGACGAAACTACTAACTATGGCTACACCTTC

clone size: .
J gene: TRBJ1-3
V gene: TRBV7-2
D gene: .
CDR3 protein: CASRPTTAWAGNTIYF
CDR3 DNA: TGTGCCAGCAGACCGACGACAGCCTGGGCCGGAAACACCATATATTTT

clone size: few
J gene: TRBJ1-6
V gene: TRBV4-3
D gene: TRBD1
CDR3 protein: CASSQTGDRGYSPLHF
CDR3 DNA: TGCGCCAGCAGCCAAACCGGGGACAGGGGTTATTCACCCCTCCACTTT

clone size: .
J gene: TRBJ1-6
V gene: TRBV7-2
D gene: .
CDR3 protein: CASSLVGAVHNSPLHF
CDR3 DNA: TGTGCCAGCAGCTTAGTTGGGGCAGTCCATAATTCACCCCTCCACTTT

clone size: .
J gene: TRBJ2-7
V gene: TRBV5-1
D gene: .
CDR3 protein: CASSLAVTSYEQYF
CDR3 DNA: TGCGCCAGCAGCTTAGCGGTCACCTCCTACGAGCAGTACTTC

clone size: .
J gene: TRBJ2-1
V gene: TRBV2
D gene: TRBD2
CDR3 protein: CASSGVGGPSHEQFF
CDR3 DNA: TGTGCCAGCAGTGGGGTGGGAGGGCCCAGCCATGAGCAGTTCTTC

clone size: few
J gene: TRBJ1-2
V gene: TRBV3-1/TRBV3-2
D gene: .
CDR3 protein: CASLWRGEYTF
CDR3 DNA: TGTGCCAGCTTGTGGAGGGGGGAGTACACCTTC

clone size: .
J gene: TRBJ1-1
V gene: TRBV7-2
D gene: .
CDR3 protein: CASSPWTARNTEAFF
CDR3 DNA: TGTGCCAGCAGCCCGTGGACGGCTCGGAACACTGAAGCTTTCTTT

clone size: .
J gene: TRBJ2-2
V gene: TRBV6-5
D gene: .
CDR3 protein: CASSHGGAGELFF
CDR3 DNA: TGTGCCAGCAGCCATGGGGGCGCCGGGGAGCTGTTTTTT

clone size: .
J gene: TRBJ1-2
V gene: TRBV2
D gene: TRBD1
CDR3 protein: CASNPGTGDGYTF
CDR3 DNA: TGTGCCAGCAACCCTGGGACAGGGGACGGCTACACCTTC

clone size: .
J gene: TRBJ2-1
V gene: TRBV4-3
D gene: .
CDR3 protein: CASSPAAIGSYNEQFF
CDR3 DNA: TGCGCCAGCAGCCCAGCGGCGATCGGCTCCTACAATGAGCAGTTCTTC

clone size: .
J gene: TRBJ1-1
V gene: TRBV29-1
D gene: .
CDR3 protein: CSVEDQLTGSEAFF
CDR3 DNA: TGCAGCGTTGAAGATCAGTTAACAGGGAGTGAAGCTTTCTTT

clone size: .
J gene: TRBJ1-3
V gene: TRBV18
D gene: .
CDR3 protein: CASSPSMGGSGNTIYF
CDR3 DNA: TGTGCCAGCTCACCCTCCATGGGGGGTTCTGGAAACACCATATATTTT

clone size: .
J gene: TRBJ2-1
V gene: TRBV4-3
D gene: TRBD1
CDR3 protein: CASSQETGGWSEQFF
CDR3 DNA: TGCGCCAGCAGCCAAGAGACAGGGGGCTGGAGTGAGCAGTTCTTC

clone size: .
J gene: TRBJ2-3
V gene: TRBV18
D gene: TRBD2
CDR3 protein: CASSPRTSGSIPDTQYF
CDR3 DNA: TGTGCCAGCTCACCCAGGACTAGCGGGAGTATACCAGATACGCAGTATTTT

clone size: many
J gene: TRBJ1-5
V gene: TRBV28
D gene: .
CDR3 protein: CASSKQKYSNQPQHF
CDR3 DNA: TGTGCCAGCAGTAAACAGAAATATAGCAATCAGCCCCAGCATTTT

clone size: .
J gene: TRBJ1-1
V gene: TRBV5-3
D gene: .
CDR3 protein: CARSFRAQHFTEAFF
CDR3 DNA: TGTGCCAGAAGCTTCCGGGCCCAGCATTTTACTGAAGCTTTCTTT

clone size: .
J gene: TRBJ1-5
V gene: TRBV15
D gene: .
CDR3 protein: CATSRTRGSTSNQPQHF
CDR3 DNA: TGTGCCACCAGCAGGACTCGGGGGTCGACTTCCAATCAGCCCCAGCATTTT

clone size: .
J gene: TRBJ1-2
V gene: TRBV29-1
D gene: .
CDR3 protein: CSVGARDGYTF
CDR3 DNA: TGCAGCGTTGGTGCCAGGGATGGCTACACCTTC

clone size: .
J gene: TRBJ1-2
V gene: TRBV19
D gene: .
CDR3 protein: CASSIDRAYGYTF
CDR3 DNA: TGTGCCAGTAGTATAGACAGGGCCTATGGCTACACCTTC

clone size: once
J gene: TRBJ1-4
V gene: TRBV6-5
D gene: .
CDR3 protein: CASSSTGSPNEKLFF
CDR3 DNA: TGTGCCAGCAGTTCTACAGGGTCCCCTAATGAAAAACTGTTTTTT

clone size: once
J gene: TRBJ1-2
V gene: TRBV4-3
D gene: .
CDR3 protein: CASSQDSRGPYGYTF
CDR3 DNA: TGCGCCAGCAGCCAAGACTCCAGGGGACCCTATGGCTACACCTTC

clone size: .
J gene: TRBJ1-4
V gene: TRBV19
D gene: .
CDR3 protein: CASSILTGRRGEKLFF
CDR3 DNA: TGTGCCAGTAGTATCCTCACCGGGAGACGAGGGGAAAAACTGTTTTTT

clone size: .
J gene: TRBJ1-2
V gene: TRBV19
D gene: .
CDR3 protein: CASRKQVHYGYTF
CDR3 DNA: TGTGCCAGTCGGAAACAGGTGCACTATGGCTACACCTTC

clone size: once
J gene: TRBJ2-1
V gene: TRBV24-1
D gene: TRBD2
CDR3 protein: CATSTIGLAFSINEQFF
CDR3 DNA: TGTGCCACCAGTACGATCGGACTAGCCTTTTCTATCAATGAGCAGTTCTTC

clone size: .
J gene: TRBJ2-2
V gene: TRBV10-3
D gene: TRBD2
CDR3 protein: CAISFLAGDPTGELFF
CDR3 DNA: TGTGCCATCAGTTTTTTGGCGGGGGACCCCACCGGGGAGCTGTTTTTT

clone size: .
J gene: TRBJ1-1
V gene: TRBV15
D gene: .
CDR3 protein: CATSRGPPSENTEAFF
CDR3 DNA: TGTGCCACCAGCAGAGGTCCCCCCTCCGAGAACACTGAAGCTTTCTTT

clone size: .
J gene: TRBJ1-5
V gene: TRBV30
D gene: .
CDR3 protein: CAWSVGRASTYNQPQHF
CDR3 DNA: TGTGCCTGGAGTGTAGGTAGGGCGTCTACTTACAATCAGCCCCAGCATTTT

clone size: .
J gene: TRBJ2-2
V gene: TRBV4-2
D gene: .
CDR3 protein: CASSQLLGRGGSGELFF
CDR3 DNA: TGTGCCAGCAGCCAACTCTTAGGCAGGGGTGGGTCCGGGGAGCTGTTTTTT

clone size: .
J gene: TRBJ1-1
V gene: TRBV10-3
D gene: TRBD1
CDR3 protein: CAISRQGNTEAFF
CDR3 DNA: TGTGCCATCAGTCGACAGGGGAACACTGAAGCTTTCTTT

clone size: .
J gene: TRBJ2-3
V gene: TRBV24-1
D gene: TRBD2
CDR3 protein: CATSDSSGTSDTQYF
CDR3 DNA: TGTGCCACCAGTGATTCTAGCGGGACGTCAGATACGCAGTATTTT

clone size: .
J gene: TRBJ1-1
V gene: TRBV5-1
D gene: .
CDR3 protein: CASSSDRLGNTEAFF
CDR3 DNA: TGCGCCAGCAGCTCGGACAGACTCGGGAACACTGAAGCTTTCTTT

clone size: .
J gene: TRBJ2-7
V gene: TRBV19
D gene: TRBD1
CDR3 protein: CASSTRDRAGYEQYF
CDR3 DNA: TGTGCCAGTAGTACCCGGGACAGGGCTGGTTACGAGCAGTACTTC

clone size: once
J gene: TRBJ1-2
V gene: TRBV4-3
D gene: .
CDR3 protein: CASSPGVFGYGYTF
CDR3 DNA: TGCGCCAGCAGCCCTGGGGTTTTCGGCTATGGCTACACCTTC

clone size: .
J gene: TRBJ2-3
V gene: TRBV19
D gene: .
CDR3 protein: CASSPRGQGNSDTQYF
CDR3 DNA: TGTGCCAGTAGCCCTCGGGGACAAGGAAATTCGGATACGCAGTATTTT